This T cell receptor (beta chain) was retrieved from a study of blood T cell repertoires in COVID-19. Study background: Some COVID-19 samples were acute and others convalescent; all came from the United States, Italy and Spain. The cDNA or gDNA used as material had been derived from T cells, B-cell-depleted T cells, or PBMCs.

As processed by the authors: Estimation of nucleated cell counts relied on the amplification of reference gene primers. The repertoire was sequenced with immunoSEQ multiplex PCR; TCRdb's copy has only in-frame clones and lacks some. For V, J and clone size, that table is used; D and trimming come from the DNA. The sample includes hundreds of thousands of clones, 75% to 90% of them seen just once. Trimming stripped 5 bases from V and 0 bases from J, with 9 bases between. In germline, CDR1 is SGHTA, CDR2 FQGNSA. CDR3 length: 14 residues. Sequencing was performed on peripheral blood. The sequence was collected from a young woman with active or convalescent COVID-19. The chain employs TRBV7-2 and TRBJ2-3; D not certain. The CDR3 nucleotides are TGTGCCAGCAGCCAAGAGTGGAGCACAGATACGCAGTATTTT. This translates into CASSQEWSTDTQYF.